This is a list of T cell receptor beta chains from one sample in a study of a mutant IDH1 vaccine in newly diagnosed glioma. These receptors' antigens are unknown. Repertoires were generated with immunoSEQ multiplex PCR, while TCRdb's copy carries only in-frame clones and drops some. The sample consists of 29,000 or so clones, under 80% of them appearing once. Sequences were derived from PBMCs, sampled from a glioma patient whose treatment included an IDH1 peptide vaccine. Every receptor here comes from a man aged 50 or older with glioma. Each CDR3 is given without its conserved first and last residue. Each record gives: J gene, D gene, V gene, CDR3 protein. A D gene is named only where the DNA matches it firmly.

TRBJ1-3	.	TRBV5-1	ASSFTLQGSSGNTIY
TRBJ2-5	.	TRBV6-5	ASSPYGGFQETQY
TRBJ1-6	TRBD1	TRBV9	ASSPRTGTNSPLH
TRBJ1-2	TRBD1	TRBV7-2	ASSYVAGTANYGYT
TRBJ2-7	.	TRBV7-6	ASSLALEQY
TRBJ2-2	TRBD1	TRBV29-1	SAQPGQGVTGELF
TRBJ1-2	.	TRBV7-2	ASSLASGYT
TRBJ2-7	.	TRBV13	ASSLGDSSYEQY
TRBJ2-5	.	TRBV2	ASSQFGSGQETQY
TRBJ2-7	TRBD2	TRBV2	ASSTLSGNGNEQY
TRBJ2-7	.	TRBV2	ASSEDSYVFSYEQY
TRBJ2-7	.	TRBV6-6	ASSLQGGYEQY
TRBJ1-3	.	TRBV7-9	ASSPGTQSSGNTIY
TRBJ2-3	.	TRBV6-1	ASTALRTDTQY
TRBJ2-7	TRBD2	TRBV27	ASMPLAGRSSYEQY
TRBJ1-2	.	TRBV2	ASSGTDGDGYT
TRBJ2-7	.	TRBV27	ASSFGTESSYEQY
TRBJ1-1	.	TRBV7-9	ASSLVGRDVTEAF
TRBJ2-7	TRBD1	TRBV7-8	ASSPRDRDYEQY
TRBJ2-1	TRBD1	TRBV13	ASCPRDRGSNEQF
TRBJ2-7	TRBD2	TRBV5-1	ASSLGTSGPYEQY
TRBJ2-7	.	TRBV7-9	ASSPSGTYEQY
TRBJ1-6	.	TRBV2	GGAGVNNSPLH